Below are 27 T cell receptor beta chains sequenced from a single sample in a study of blood T cell repertoires in COVID-19. The table came from immunoSEQ multiplex PCR; TCRdb's copy has only in-frame clones and leaves some out. The data contain 250,000 or so clones, about 87% of them singletons. The sequenced sample was PBMCs or T cells enriched from blood (not recorded which). The receptor set was obtained from a man aged 50-59 years who had been exposed to COVID-19.

The chain links TRBV28 to TRBJ1-6; 7 bases align to TRBD1. The CDR3 covers 18 residues. With V trimmed by 6 bases and J by 1 base, 12 bases remained unmatched. Germline-derived CDR1 and CDR2 are MDHEN and SYDVKM. In DNA, the CDR3 is TGTGCCAGCAGCGAGGGGGCGCGGGTAGGGTCCTATAATTCACCCCTCCACTTT. As protein: CASSEGARVGSYNSPLHF.

This chain uses TRBV7-3 with TRBJ2-3; the match to TRBD2 covers 8 bases. The CDR3 spans 15 residues. V gave up 2 bases and J gave up 8 bases; unmatched junction bases: 9. CDR1 and CDR2 from the germline V gene are SGHTA and FQGTGA. The CDR3 sequence: CASSLERGRWGTQYF. As DNA, the CDR3 is TGTGCCAGCAGCTTAGAGCGGGGGCGGTGGGGTACGCAGTATTTT.

The rearrangement joins TRBV19 to TRBJ2-1, with 11 bases aligning to TRBD1. The V segment lost 8 bases and the J segment 4 bases; nucleotides outside the gene matches: 7. The CDR3 runs 15 residues. The V gene's germline CDR1 is LNHDA and CDR2 SQIVND (reference sequence). In DNA, the CDR3 is TGTGCCAGTGCCATTAGGGACAGGGGGTACAATGAGCAGTTCTTC. Residues: CASAIRDRGYNEQFF.

Here the CDR3 DNA reads TGTGCCAGCAGTCTAAGGAATGGGCATGAGCAGTTCTTC. Its translation is CASSLRNGHEQFF. This chain connects TRBV28 to TRBJ2-1; D uncertain. V dropped 5 bases and J dropped 8 bases, with 13 bases sitting between them. The V gene's germline CDR1 is MDHEN and CDR2 SYDVKM. The CDR3 has 13 residues. Filled out from reference TRBV28 and TRBJ2-1, the complete variable domain reads DVKVTQSSRYLVKRTGEKVFLECVQDMDHENMFWYRQDPGLGLRLIYFSYDVKMKEKGDIPEGYSVSREKKERFSLILESASTNQTSMYLCASSLRNGHEQFFGPGTRLTVL.

V is TRBV14 and J is TRBJ2-2, with TRBD1 identical over 7 bases. The CDR3 is 15 amino acids. Per the germline V gene, CDR1 is SGHDN and CDR2 is FVKESK. Unmatched junction bases numbered 5, after V lost 3 bases and J lost 4 bases. In DNA form, the CDR3 reads TGTGCCAGCAGCCAGCACAGGGGTGGCACCGGGGAGCTGTTTTTT. Translating it yields CASSQHRGGTGELFF.

This rearrangement joins TRBV7-2 to TRBJ1-6; TRBD1 aligns across 8 bases. V trimming: 4 bases; J trimming: 5 bases; junction bases outside the gene matches: 4. Germline CDR1 SGHTA, CDR2 FQGNSA. The CDR3 is made up of 15 amino acids. The CDR3 loop reads CASSSDRVDNSPLHF. The CDR3 coding sequence is TGTGCCAGCAGCTCGGACAGGGTGGATAATTCACCCCTCCACTTT.

The chain is built from TRBV18 and TRBJ2-2, with 9 bases matching TRBD1. With 3 bases clipped from V and 6 bases from J, the junction kept 5 bases outside the gene matches. CDR3 length: 15 amino acids. CDR1 and CDR2 (germline): KGHSH, LQKENI. CDR3 DNA: TGTGCCAGCTCACCCCTGGACAGGGGACCCGGGGAGCTGTTTTTT. This codes for CASSPLDRGPGELFF. Full variable domain (rest looked up from reference TRBV18 and TRBJ2-2): NAGVMQNPRHLVRRRGQEARLRCSPMKGHSHVYWYRQLPEEGLKFMVYLQKENIIDESGMPKERFSAEFPKEGPSILRIQQVVRGDSAAYFCASSPLDRGPGELFFGEGSRLTVL.

The chain has TRBV6-4 and TRBJ2-2; a weak D match, TRBD2 (5 bases). The V and J ends lost 6 bases and 6 bases respectively, with 11 bases between them. The CDR3 spans 13 residues. The germline gives CDR1 MRHNA, CDR2 SNTAGT. CDR3 DNA sequence: TGTGCCAGCAGCGAGGGAAACGCCGGGGAGCTGTTTTTT. Its protein product is CASSEGNAGELFF.

J is TRBJ2-1 and V is TRBV7-9, with TRBD1 matching over 9 bases. The CDR3 is made up of 17 amino acids. Trimming cost V 5 bases and J 4 bases; bases outside gene matches: 12. The germline CDR1 and CDR2 sequences are SEHNR and FQNEAQ (reference sequence). The CDR3, as DNA: TGTGCCAGCAGCCCCGTCCCCCGGGACAGGGTTTACAATGAGCAGTTCTTC. Its translation: CASSPVPRDRVYNEQFF.

This clone was counted once. The chain is built from TRBV7-8 and TRBJ1-1; no definite D call. V was cut by 1 base and J by 8 bases, with 8 bases left in between. The CDR3 contains 12 residues. Germline CDR1 and CDR2: SGHVS and FQNEAQ. CDR3 sequence reads: CASSLVWAEAFF. CDR3 DNA: TGTGCCAGCAGCTTAGTGTGGGCAGAAGCTTTCTTT.

The chain couples TRBV18 to TRBJ1-1; no definite D call. Looked up from germline, CDR1 is KGHSH and CDR2 is LQKENI. The CDR3 loop spans 20 amino acids. Trimming took off 3 bases at V and 0 bases at J, with 26 bases between the two ends. This CDR3 reads CASSPYISEGVGSMNTEAFF. The CDR3 bases are TGTGCCAGCTCACCCTACATCAGCGAGGGAGTTGGTTCGATGAACACTGAAGCTTTCTTT.

The V call is TRBV12-3 or TRBV12-4, the J call TRBJ1-3; the D is unclear. CDR3 length: 12 amino acids. The germline V and J ends were trimmed by 5 bases and 3 bases, with 5 bases remaining between them. The DNA of the CDR3 is TGTGCCAGCAGTCCCTATGGAAACACCATATATTTT. This translates into CASSPYGNTIYF.

V and J are TRBV18 and TRBJ2-2; TRBD1 matches at 8 bases. In germline, CDR1 is KGHSH, CDR2 LQKENI. The junction had 1 base not matched to a gene; V was cut back by 2 bases and J by 2 bases. This CDR3 is built from 15 residues. CDR3 nucleotide sequence: TGTGCCAGCTCACCAGACAGGGGAAACACCGGGGAGCTGTTTTTT. As protein: CASSPDRGNTGELFF.

The chain joins TRBV4-1 to TRBJ1-5; no definite D call. The germline V gene encodes CDR1 MGHRA and CDR2 YSYEKL. V lost 1 base, J lost 1 base, and 8 bases lay in between. The CDR3 loop spans 15 amino acids. CDR3 in amino acids: CASSQGVLSNQPQHF. Written as DNA, the CDR3 is TGCGCCAGCAGCCAAGGAGTCCTGAGCAATCAGCCCCAGCATTTT.

The chain is built from TRBV6-5 and TRBJ1-2; 9 bases fit TRBD1. The ends lost 6 bases at V and 5 bases at J; junction bases unmatched: 4. Germline V gene data show CDR1 as MNHEY and CDR2 as SVGAGI. The CDR3 totals 13 residues. CDR3 sequence: CASRLTGGYGYTF. CDR3 DNA sequence: TGTGCCAGCAGGTTGACAGGGGGTTATGGCTACACCTTC.

This clone was seen once. V and J are TRBV7-6 and TRBJ1-6; 8 nucleotides align to TRBD1. V trimming: 6 bases; J trimming: 7 bases; junction bases outside the gene matches: 8. The length of the CDR3 is 15 residues. Germline assignment: CDR1 SGHVS and CDR2 FNYEAQ. CDR3 protein: CASRQTTGANSPLHF. The DNA for the CDR3 is TGTGCCAGCAGACAGACGACAGGGGCGAATTCACCCCTCCACTTT.

The rearrangement uses TRBV11-2 and TRBJ2-3; the match to TRBD1 covers 8 bases. Trimming removed 4 bases from V and 6 bases from J; junction bases left unmatched: 12. This CDR3 has 16 amino acids. Germline CDR1 is SGHAT and CDR2 is FQNNGV. As DNA, the CDR3 is TGTGCCAGCAGCTCTTTGACAGGGGCCCCCCTTGATACGCAGTATTTT. Its protein is CASSSLTGAPLDTQYF.

The V gene is TRBV10-3, the J gene TRBJ2-3; TRBD2 agrees at 12 bases. The CDR3 consists of 15 residues. Germline values: CDR1 ENHRY, CDR2 SYGVKD. V was pared by 3 bases and J by 4 bases, with 2 bases of the junction left unmatched. CDR3 region: CAISDLAGGSDTQYF. The CDR3 DNA reads as TGTGCCATCAGTGATCTAGCGGGGGGGTCAGATACGCAGTATTTT.

Only a few counts were recorded for this clone. This chain links TRBV14 with TRBJ1-3, with D tentatively TRBD1 (5 bases). This CDR3 has 16 residues. The V gene lost 4 bases and the J gene lost 1 base, with 14 bases spanning the gap. Germline V gives CDR1 SGHDN, CDR2 FVKESK. The CDR3 here is CASSLLAPGSGNTIYF. The CDR3 DNA reads as TGTGCCAGCAGCCTACTCGCCCCAGGGTCTGGAAACACCATATATTTT.

The rearrangement links TRBV2 to TRBJ1-1; 8 bases fit TRBD1. Per the germline V gene, CDR1 is SNHLY and CDR2 is FYNNEI. The CDR3 runs 12 residues. V trimming: 4 bases; J trimming: 8 bases; junction bases outside the gene matches: 3. The CDR3 DNA reads TGTGCCAGCAGTGTTTGGGACAGGGAAGCTTTCTTT. It codes for CASSVWDREAFF.

J is TRBJ2-7 and V is TRBV4-2, with D maybe TRBD1 (6 bases). V lost 0 bases to trimming and J lost 6 bases, with 15 bases between them. This CDR3 has 15 residues. Germline V CDR1 and CDR2: LGHNA, YNFKEQ. In nucleotides, the CDR3 is TGTGCCAGCAGCCAAGAATGGCTAGGGGGTCGCGAGCAGTACTTC. It codes for CASSQEWLGGREQYF.

The chain combines TRBV3-1 (or the pseudogene TRBV3-2) with TRBJ1-6; 7 bases agree with TRBD1. There are 14 residues in the CDR3. Germline lookup yields CDR1 LGHDT and CDR2 YNNKEL (reference sequence). Germline trimming cut 7 bases from V and 8 bases from J; bases unmatched to any gene: 8. The chain's CDR3 is CASKYRGAYSPLHF. Written as DNA, the CDR3 is TGTGCCAGCAAATACAGGGGAGCATATTCACCCCTCCACTTT.

This clone was counted a few times. The chain links TRBV28 to TRBJ2-3; 8 bases match TRBD1. The ends lost 6 bases at V and 0 bases at J; junction bases unmatched: 5. The CDR3 covers 15 residues. CDR1 and CDR2 from the germline V gene are MDHEN and SYDVKM. CDR3 sequence reads: CASSHGTGSTDTQYF. In DNA form, the CDR3 reads TGTGCCAGCAGCCACGGGACAGGTAGCACAGATACGCAGTATTTT. The entire variable domain, with the rest obtained from reference TRBV28 and TRBJ2-3, is as follows: DVKVTQSSRYLVKRTGEKVFLECVQDMDHENMFWYRQDPGLGLRLIYFSYDVKMKEKGDIPEGYSVSREKKERFSLILESASTNQTSMYLCASSHGTGSTDTQYFGPGTRLTVL.

This clone was observed a handful of times. The rearrangement joins TRBV30 to TRBJ1-1; the D is unclear. Germline lookup yields CDR1 GTSNPN and CDR2 SVGIG (reference sequence). The CDR3 contains 11 residues. V gave up 5 bases and J gave up 7 bases, with 11 bases separating them. The CDR3 nucleotides are TGTGCCTGGGACCGGGGTAATGAAGCTTTCTTT. Encoded protein: CAWDRGNEAFF.

The chain combines TRBV6-5 with TRBJ2-1, with 8 bases identical to TRBD2. CDR3 length: 15 amino acids. V shed 2 bases and J 6 bases; nucleotides not matched to a gene: 6. Looked up from germline, CDR1 is MNHEY and CDR2 is SVGAGI. The CDR3 coding sequence is TGTGCCAGCAGTTACGTTGCGGGAGGCCCCAATGAGCAGTTCTTC. Protein: CASSYVAGGPNEQFF.

This chain joins TRBV7-9 and TRBJ2-1; 11 bases fit TRBD2. This CDR3 contains 16 residues. J lost 0 bases, V lost 6 bases, and 4 bases had no gene match. Germline CDR1 reads SEHNR; CDR2 reads FQNEAQ (reference sequence). CDR3 nucleotide sequence: TGTGCCAGCAGGGGACTAGCGGAGAGCTCCTACAATGAGCAGTTCTTC. It yields the protein CASRGLAESSYNEQFF.

The rearrangement links TRBV5-5 to TRBJ1-5, with D possibly matching TRBD1 (6 bases). There are 15 residues in the CDR3. Per the germline V gene, CDR1 is SGHKS and CDR2 is YYEKEE (reference sequence). Trimming took off 1 base at V and 5 bases at J, with 13 bases between the two ends. The CDR3 DNA is TGTGCCAGCAGCTTGTCAGGGGCCGGCGATCAGCCCCAGCATTTT. It yields the protein CASSLSGAGDQPQHF.